This is a list of T cell receptor beta chains from one sample in a study of blood T cell repertoires in COVID-19. Repertoires were generated with immunoSEQ multiplex PCR, while TCRdb's copy carries only in-frame clones and drops some. In the table there are roughly 100,000 clones, over 55% of which are singletons. Sequencing input: peripheral blood. These receptor sequences come from a human donor with acute or convalescent COVID-19. The donor label of this sample is uncertain. CDR3s include the opening cysteine and the closing phenylalanine or tryptophan. D genes are given only for firm matches. Expanded clones get a size class; other rows say once, few or many, or leave the size out.

d_gene	abundance	v_gene	j_gene	CDR3nt	CDR3aa
TRBD2	-	TRBV2	TRBJ2-5	TGTGCCAGCAGGGGGGGGAGGGTCCAAGAGACCCAGTACTTC	CASRGGRVQETQYF
-	-	TRBV5-1	TRBJ1-2	TGCGCCAGCAGCCTCGGGATTCGGGGCTACACCTTC	CASSLGIRGYTF
-	-	TRBV1	TRBJ1-5	TGCACCAGCGCCAGGGGGCGAGATCAGCCCCAGCATTTT	CTSARGRDQPQHF
TRBD1	-	TRBV7-8	TRBJ1-3	TGTGCCAGCAGCTCTTGGGGGACAGCCTCTGGAAACACCATATATTTT	CASSSWGTASGNTIYF
-	-	TRBV2	TRBJ1-6	TGTGCCAGCAGAGAAACAGGGAGATCTAATTCACCCCTCCACTTT	CASRETGRSNSPLHF
TRBD1	once	TRBV7-3	TRBJ1-2	TGTGCCAGCAGCTTCAAAGGGGGCGAAGGCTACACCTTC	CASSFKGGEGYTF
TRBD1	-	TRBV19	TRBJ1-1	TGTGCCACTATGCGGGGGACAGGGGCGATGAACACTGAAGCTTTCTTT	CATMRGTGAMNTEAFF
TRBD2	few	TRBV7-6	TRBJ2-2	TGTGCCAGCAGCTCGCAGCGGGGGGCTAAGACGAACACCGGGGAGCTGTTTTTT	CASSSQRGAKTNTGELFF
-	-	TRBV5-4	TRBJ1-3	TGTGCCAGCAGCTTGAATCAGGGAGGGTCTGGAAACACCATATATTTT	CASSLNQGGSGNTIYF
TRBD1	-	TRBV15	TRBJ1-5	TGTGCCACCAGCAGAGCCGGGACAGGCAATCAGCCCCAGCATTTT	CATSRAGTGNQPQHF
-	-	TRBV28	TRBJ1-4	TGTGCCAGCAGTTTTATCGGGAATCGCGAAAAACTGTTTTTT	CASSFIGNREKLFF
-	-	TRBV10-2	TRBJ1-4	TGCGCCAGCAGTGGGCAGGCAACTAATGAAAAACTGTTTTTT	CASSGQATNEKLFF
-	few	TRBV6-5	TRBJ1-6	TGTGCCAGCAGTCCCCTACAGGGAATGGGTTCACCCCTCCACTTT	CASSPLQGMGSPLHF
TRBD2	-	TRBV20-1	TRBJ2-2	TGCAGTGCTAGTGAGGGAGGGTACACCGGGGAGCTGTTTTTT	CSASEGGYTGELFF
-	few	TRBV4-1	TRBJ1-2	TGCGCCAGCAGCCAAGACCCTATGCGAAATCCCGGGGATAACTATGGCTACACCTTC	CASSQDPMRNPGDNYGYTF
TRBD1	-	TRBV6-5	TRBJ1-1	TGTGCCAGCAGCCAGACAGGGGGATTGAACACTGAAGCTTTCTTT	CASSQTGGLNTEAFF
-	-	TRBV5-6	TRBJ1-4	TGTGCCAGCAGCTTAGGAGTGACTAATGAAAAACTGTTTTTT	CASSLGVTNEKLFF
TRBD1	-	TRBV7-2	TRBJ1-2	TGTGCCAGCAGCTTAGTAGGGGGCGCCCATGGCTACACCTTC	CASSLVGGAHGYTF
TRBD1	-	TRBV30	TRBJ2-1	TGTGCCTGGAAGAGGACAGGGGGCCCGATGGGGCAGTTCTTC	CAWKRTGGPMGQFF
TRBD1	-	TRBV5-1	TRBJ1-6	TGCGCCAGCAGCTTGGCAGGACAGGGACTTGGTTCACCCCTCCACTTT	CASSLAGQGLGSPLHF
TRBD1	many	TRBV6-1	TRBJ1-1	TGTGCCAGCAGTGAAGATACAGGGGGTTATGCTGAAGCTTTCTTT	CASSEDTGGYAEAFF
-	-	TRBV5-6	TRBJ2-7	TGTGCCAGCAGTAGCACGAACTACGAGCAGTACTTC	CASSSTNYEQYF
TRBD1	-	TRBV14	TRBJ1-3	TGTGCCAGCAGCCAACAGGGGGCTCCGGGAAACACCATATATTTT	CASSQQGAPGNTIYF
TRBD2	-	TRBV4-2	TRBJ2-1	TGTGCCAGCAGCGAGGGGGCTAGCGGGGACAATGAGCAGTTCTTC	CASSEGASGDNEQFF
-	-	TRBV7-8	TRBJ1-3	TGTGCCAGCAGCCTAACTGGAAACACCATATATTTT	CASSLTGNTIYF
-	few	TRBV7-3	TRBJ2-2	TGTGCCAGCAGCCGCGAGCGTAACGGGGAGCTGTTTTTT	CASSRERNGELFF
-	-	TRBV5-1	TRBJ1-1	TGCGCCAGCAGCTACAGGGTTGGGACTGAAGCTTTCTTT	CASSYRVGTEAFF
TRBD1	-	TRBV5-1	TRBJ2-5	TGCGCCAGCAGCTCGTGGGGGACAGGGGATTGGGAGACCCAGTACTTC	CASSSWGTGDWETQYF
TRBD2	-	TRBV6-6	TRBJ2-5	TGTGCCAGCAGGACTAGCGGGGGGCAACGCCAAGAGACCCAGTACTTC	CASRTSGGQRQETQYF